One and the same sample provided the 27 T cell receptor beta chains below, sequenced in a study of cytomegalovirus exposure and HLA in healthy donors. The PCR contained 60 Vbeta and 13 Jbeta primers. Profiled with immunoSEQ multiplex PCR; TCRdb holds only in-frame clones, not every one. The table lists 100,000 to 150,000 clones, about 70% of them singletons. Sequencing was performed on PBMCs. These receptors all come from a woman aged 60 to 75 in good health and CMV-seropositive.

This clone appeared a few times. This chain links TRBV5-4 with TRBJ2-5; 8 bases are shared with TRBD1. The end of the DNA fits TRBJ2-7 better, so the J call may be wrong. Per the germline V gene, CDR1 is SGHNT and CDR2 is YYREEE (reference sequence). This CDR3 is 14 amino acids long. The DNA for the CDR3 is TGTGCCAGCAGCCCCCGGGACAGGACCTACGAGCAGTACTTC. Translated, it gives CASSPRDRTYEQYF.

The chain combines TRBV10-3 with TRBJ1-1; no definite D call. The CDR3 has 15 residues. Trimming removed 3 bases at V and 4 bases at J, with 15 bases between. The germline gives CDR1 ENHRY, CDR2 SYGVKD. The CDR3 reads CAISDPVVRSTEAFF. The CDR3 coding sequence is TGTGCCATCAGTGACCCTGTGGTGAGAAGCACTGAAGCTTTCTTT.

The chain joins TRBV11-2 to TRBJ1-2; TRBD1 is a possible D gene (5 bases). V lost 2 bases, J lost 8 bases, and 18 bases lay in between. Germline V CDR1 and CDR2: SGHAT, FQNNGV. The CDR3 length is 15 residues. The chain's CDR3 is CASSLTDILVGGYTF. The CDR3 nucleotides read TGTGCCAGCAGCTTAACGGACATCTTGGTGGGGGGCTACACCTTC.

The genes are TRBV5-1 and TRBJ1-3, with D unresolved. V was cut by 0 bases and J by 3 bases, with 13 bases left in between. Germline V gene lookup returns CDR1 SGHRS and CDR2 YFSETQ. This CDR3 is built from 16 residues. DNA of the CDR3: TGCGCCAGCAGCTTGGACGGCGGATTTGGTGGAAACACCATATATTTT. It codes for CASSLDGGFGGNTIYF.

This clone has a handful of counts. The chain combines TRBV9 with TRBJ2-2, with TRBD2 as a possible D gene (6 bases). This CDR3 is 16 amino acids long. The germline gives CDR1 SGDLS, CDR2 YYNGEE. V was cut by 1 base and J by 3 bases, with 13 bases left in between. This chain's CDR3 is CASSVKTSPDTGELFF. The DNA of the CDR3 is TGTGCCAGCAGCGTAAAGACTAGTCCCGACACCGGGGAGCTGTTTTTT.

V is TRBV5-6 and J is TRBJ1-2; D possibly corresponds to TRBD1 (6 bases). Trimming removed 0 bases from V and 8 bases from J, with 17 bases in between. Germline V gene lookup returns CDR1 SGHDT and CDR2 YYEEEE. This CDR3 comprises 15 residues. In DNA, the CDR3 is TGTGCCAGCAGCTTGGGGGGGCGACTCCTCGGAGGCTACACCTTC. Translating it yields CASSLGGRLLGGYTF.

The V call is TRBV4-1, the J call TRBJ2-7; maybe TRBD1 (5 bases). The CDR3 is made up of 15 amino acids. Germline V gene lookup returns CDR1 MGHRA and CDR2 YSYEKL. The V gene lost 5 bases and the J gene lost 2 bases, with 16 bases spanning the gap. The CDR3 protein is CASSYAADITYEQYF. The CDR3 DNA reads TGCGCCAGCAGCTACGCGGCGGACATTACCTACGAGCAGTACTTC.

The sample holds a few counts of this clone. The V gene is TRBV28, the J gene TRBJ2-5; 11 positions agree with TRBD2. In germline, CDR1 is MDHEN, CDR2 SYDVKM. V gave up 6 bases and J gave up 4 bases; unmatched junction bases: 10. The length of the CDR3 is 16 residues. The CDR3 sequence: CASRPRGGTSGETQYF. The CDR3 nucleotides read TGTGCCAGCAGGCCCCGGGGGGGGACTAGCGGAGAGACCCAGTACTTC.

This clone was detected a few times. The rearrangement joins TRBV5-5 to TRBJ1-4; no clear D gene. This CDR3 has 13 residues. Trimming shortened V by 4 bases and J by 8 bases, and 12 bases separated the two germline ends. The germline V gene has CDR1 SGHKS and CDR2 YYEKEE (reference sequence). The chain's CDR3 is CASSQAGQEKLFF. In DNA, the CDR3 is TGTGCCAGCAGCCAGGCGGGTCAGGAAAAACTGTTTTTT.

The V and J genes are TRBV11-2 and TRBJ1-3; 10 bases are a match to TRBD1. The length of the CDR3 is 15 residues. With V trimmed by 5 bases and J by 4 bases, 5 bases remained unmatched. The germline gives CDR1 SGHAT, CDR2 FQNNGV. The CDR3 loop reads CASSATGGTGNTIYF. The CDR3 region has the DNA TGTGCCAGCAGCGCGACAGGGGGCACAGGAAACACCATATATTTT.

This chain joins TRBV6-1 and TRBJ1-3, with 8 nucleotides matching TRBD1. Germline V gene sequence: CDR1 MNHNS, CDR2 SASEGT. The CDR3 consists of 15 residues. V was pared by 6 bases and J by 4 bases, with 8 bases of the junction left unmatched. CDR3: CASRDRQGRGNTIYF. DNA for the CDR3: TGTGCCAGCAGGGATCGACAGGGGAGAGGAAACACCATATATTTT.

The chain couples TRBV4-2 to TRBJ2-5; D gene ambiguous. The ends were cut back, 0 bases at V and 2 bases at J, with 4 bases in the middle. The length of the CDR3 is 13 residues. CDR1 is LGHNA, CDR2 YNFKEQ, per germline. CDR3 in amino acids: CASSQEAQETQYF. The CDR3 DNA reads TGTGCCAGCAGCCAAGAAGCGCAAGAGACCCAGTACTTC.

On this clone itself: At one end the junction does not follow the germline gene, possibly because of a read error. V gene TRBV7-9 combines with J gene TRBJ2-3; D uncertain. CDR1 is SEHNR, CDR2 FQNEAQ, per germline (reference sequence). The CDR3 runs 13 residues. This CDR3 is CSSRKQGTDTQYF. DNA of the CDR3: TGTTCCAGCAGAAAGCAGGGCACAGATACGCAGTATTTT.

This clone was recorded once. V gene TRBV18 combines with J gene TRBJ1-2; D remains unclear. This CDR3 comprises 14 residues. V gave up 0 bases and J gave up 5 bases, with 10 bases separating them. Germline-derived CDR1 and CDR2 are KGHSH and LQKENI. CDR3 in DNA: TGTGCCAGCTCACCACCGGAGAGGGATTATGGCTACACCTTC. Translating it yields CASSPPERDYGYTF.

V usage is TRBV27 and J usage is TRBJ2-3, with 12 bases identical to TRBD1. The CDR3 sequence is 15 residues long. Germline V CDR1 and CDR2: MNHEY, SMNVEV (reference sequence). Trimming removed 4 bases from V and 4 bases from J; junction bases left unmatched: 3. The CDR3 is CASSYRDRGPDTQYF. CDR3 sequence (DNA): TGTGCCAGCAGTTACCGGGACAGGGGGCCAGATACGCAGTATTTT.

This chain connects TRBV25-1 to TRBJ2-3; 11 positions agree with TRBD1. The CDR3 consists of 16 residues. V lost 0 bases and J lost 3; bases outside the gene matches: 2. Germline CDR1 and CDR2: MGHDK and SYGVNS. CDR3 sequence: CASSEYRDRGTDTQYF. The DNA for the CDR3 is TGTGCCAGCAGTGAATATCGGGACAGGGGGACAGATACGCAGTATTTT. The full variable domain, its missing parts supplied by reference TRBV25-1 and TRBJ2-3, is EADIYQTPRYLVIGTGKKITLECSQTMGHDKMYWYQQDPGMELHLIHYSYGVNSTEKGDLSSESTVSRIRTEHFPLTLESARPSHTSQYLCASSEYRDRGTDTQYFGPGTRLTVL.

This chain connects TRBV5-1 to TRBJ2-3; D not resolved. CDR3 length equals 13 residues. Trimming left V 1 base short and J 2 bases short, with 5 bases between. Germline CDR1 reads SGHRS; CDR2 reads YFSETQ. DNA of the CDR3: TGCGCCAGCAGCTTGTCAGTCACAGATACGCAGTATTTT. This encodes CASSLSVTDTQYF.

The chain is built from TRBV6-6 and TRBJ1-2; 10 bases match TRBD1. This CDR3 is 16 amino acids long. After removal of 4 bases from V and 3 bases from J, the junction contained 8 bases not matched to a gene. The germline V gene encodes CDR1 MNHNY and CDR2 SVGAGI (reference sequence). The CDR3 reads CASSWGDRGVDYGYTF. The CDR3 DNA is TGTGCCAGCAGTTGGGGGGACAGGGGCGTCGACTATGGCTACACCTTC.

V is TRBV5-1 and J is TRBJ1-1, with no clear D. Germline assignment: CDR1 SGHRS and CDR2 YFSETQ. CDR3 length equals 14 residues. With 1 base removed from V and 2 bases from J, the gap between germline ends came to 9 bases. The CDR3 region is CASSLSSGNTEAFF. CDR3 DNA sequence: TGCGCCAGCAGCTTGAGTTCGGGTAACACTGAAGCTTTCTTT. Supplemented by reference TRBV5-1 and TRBJ1-1, the full variable domain reads KAGVTQTPRYLIKTRGQQVTLSCSPISGHRSVSWYQQTPGQGLQFLFEYFSETQRNKGNFPGRFSGRQFSNSRSEMNVSTLELGDSALYLCASSLSSGNTEAFFGQGTRLTVV.

The chain has TRBV27 and TRBJ1-3; 7 bases match TRBD1. The germline V gene has CDR1 MNHEY and CDR2 SMNVEV (reference sequence). This CDR3 contains 16 residues. The J segment lost 0 bases and the V segment lost 4 bases, leaving 6 bases of the junction unmatched. The CDR3 loop reads CASSSDREASGNTIYF. In DNA form, the CDR3 reads TGTGCCAGCAGTTCCGACAGGGAGGCCTCTGGAAACACCATATATTTT.

V is TRBV18 and J is TRBJ1-1; no clear D gene. The CDR3 is made up of 15 amino acids. Germline V gene sequence: CDR1 KGHSH, CDR2 LQKENI. Trimming took 3 bases from V and 1 from J, leaving 12 bases between them. For the CDR3, the DNA is TGTGCCAGCTCACCGGTACAGTCGGAGAACACTGAAGCTTTCTTT. Translating it yields CASSPVQSENTEAFF.

Comment on this clone: At the DNA level, this CDR3 is encoded by other sequences in the same sample as well. The J gene is TRBJ1-1, the V gene TRBV11-2; D uncertain. Trimming stripped 5 bases from V and 0 bases from J, with 10 bases between. Germline CDR1 reads SGHAT; CDR2 reads FQNNGV. The CDR3 length is 14 residues. The CDR3 DNA reads as TGTGCCAGCAGCCTTGGCCTCATGAACACTGAAGCTTTCTTT. This encodes CASSLGLMNTEAFF.

This rearrangement joins TRBV5-1 to TRBJ1-1, with D possibly matching TRBD1 (6 bases). V was pared by 4 bases and J by 4 bases, with 20 bases between. There are 16 residues in the CDR3. The germline V gene has CDR1 SGHRS and CDR2 YFSETQ. The CDR3: CASSPLMGGQGTEAFF. In DNA, the CDR3 is TGCGCCAGCAGCCCCCTTATGGGGGGGCAGGGCACTGAAGCTTTCTTT.

In this sample, this clone turned up a few times. The chain joins TRBV5-4 to TRBJ1-2; possible D gene TRBD1, 5 bases. Germline CDR1 and CDR2: SGHNT and YYREEE (reference sequence). Trimming removed 4 bases from V and 0 bases from J, with 13 bases in between. CDR3 length equals 15 residues. The CDR3 here is CASSTGHLANYGYTF. In nucleotides, the CDR3 is TGTGCCAGCAGCACCGGACACCTAGCTAACTATGGCTACACCTTC.

This sequence joins TRBV2 and TRBJ1-5; the match to TRBD1 covers 7 bases. Germline V gene data show CDR1 as SNHLY and CDR2 as FYNNEI. The CDR3 runs to 14 residues. The ends lost 5 bases at V and 6 bases at J; junction bases unmatched: 7. The CDR3 reads CASSFGQASQPQHF. The CDR3 DNA sequence: TGTGCCAGCAGTTTTGGACAGGCATCTCAGCCCCAGCATTTT.

Only a few counts were recorded for this clone. In DNA, the CDR3 is TGTGCCAGCAGATCCCCCGGGACACCCCTCCACTTT. It encodes CASRSPGTPLHF. This chain connects TRBV6-1 to TRBJ1-6; D is undetermined. The CDR3 spans 12 residues. Trimming left V 6 bases short and J 11 bases short, with 11 bases between. Germline CDR1 and CDR2: MNHNS and SASEGT.

Here the CDR3 reads CASSTLQGAGSPLHF. The DNA for the CDR3 is TGTGCCAGCAGCACCCTACAGGGGGCAGGGTCACCCCTCCACTTT. The V call is TRBV7-9, the J call TRBJ1-6; 9 nucleotides align to TRBD1. The CDR3 sequence is 15 residues long. V gave up 5 bases and J gave up 10 bases; unmatched junction bases: 9. Germline-derived CDR1 and CDR2 are SEHNR and FQNEAQ (reference sequence).